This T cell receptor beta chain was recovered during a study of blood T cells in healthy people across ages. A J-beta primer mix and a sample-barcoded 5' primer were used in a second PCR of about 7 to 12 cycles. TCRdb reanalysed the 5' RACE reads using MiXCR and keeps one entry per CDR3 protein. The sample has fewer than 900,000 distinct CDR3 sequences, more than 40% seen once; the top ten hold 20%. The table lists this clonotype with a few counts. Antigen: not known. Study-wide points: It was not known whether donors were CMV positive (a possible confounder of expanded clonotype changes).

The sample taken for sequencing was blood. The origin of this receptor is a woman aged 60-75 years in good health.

The CDR3 spells CSVEQGYNEQFF. The CDR3 bases are TGCAGCGTTGAACAGGGATACAATGAGCAGTTCTTC. The chain recombines TRBV29-1 with TRBJ2-1; tentative D call: TRBD1 (5 bases). The germline V gene encodes CDR1 SQVTM and CDR2 ANQGSEA. There are 12 residues in the CDR3. V was cut by 2 bases and J by 4 bases, with 6 bases left in between.